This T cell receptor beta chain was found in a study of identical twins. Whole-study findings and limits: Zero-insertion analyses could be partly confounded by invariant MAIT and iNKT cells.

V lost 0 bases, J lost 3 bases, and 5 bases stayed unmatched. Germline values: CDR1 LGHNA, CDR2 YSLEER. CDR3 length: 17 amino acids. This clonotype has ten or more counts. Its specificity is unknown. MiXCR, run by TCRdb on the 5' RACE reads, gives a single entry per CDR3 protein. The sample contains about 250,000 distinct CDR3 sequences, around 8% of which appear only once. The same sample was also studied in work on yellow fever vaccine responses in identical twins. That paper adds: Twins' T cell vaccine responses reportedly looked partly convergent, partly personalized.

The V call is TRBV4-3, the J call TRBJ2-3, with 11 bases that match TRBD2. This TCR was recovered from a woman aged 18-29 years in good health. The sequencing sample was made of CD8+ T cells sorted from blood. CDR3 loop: CASSQDRLAGQTDTQYF. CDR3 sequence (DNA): TGCGCCAGCAGCCAAGATAGACTAGCGGGACAGACAGATACGCAGTATTTT.